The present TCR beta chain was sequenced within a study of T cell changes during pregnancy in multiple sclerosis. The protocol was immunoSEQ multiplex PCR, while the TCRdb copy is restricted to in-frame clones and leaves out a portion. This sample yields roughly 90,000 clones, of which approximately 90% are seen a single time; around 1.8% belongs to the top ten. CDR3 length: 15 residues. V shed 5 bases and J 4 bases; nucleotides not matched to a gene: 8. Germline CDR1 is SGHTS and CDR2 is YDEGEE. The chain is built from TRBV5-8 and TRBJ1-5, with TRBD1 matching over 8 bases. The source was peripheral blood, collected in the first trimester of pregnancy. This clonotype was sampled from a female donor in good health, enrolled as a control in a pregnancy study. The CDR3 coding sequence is TGTGCCAGCAGGCCACGACAGGGGTGGAATCAGCCCCAGCATTTT. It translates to CASRPRQGWNQPQHF.